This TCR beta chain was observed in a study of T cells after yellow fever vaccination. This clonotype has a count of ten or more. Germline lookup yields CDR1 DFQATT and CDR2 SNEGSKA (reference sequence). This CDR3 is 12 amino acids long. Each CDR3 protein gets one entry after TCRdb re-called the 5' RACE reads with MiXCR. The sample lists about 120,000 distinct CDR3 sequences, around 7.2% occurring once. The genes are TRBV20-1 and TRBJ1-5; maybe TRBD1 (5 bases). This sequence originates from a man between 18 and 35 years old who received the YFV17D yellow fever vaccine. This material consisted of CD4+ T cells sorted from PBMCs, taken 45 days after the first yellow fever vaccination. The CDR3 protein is CSARDGNQPQHF. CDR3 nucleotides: TGCAGCGCGCGGGACGGCAATCAGCCCCAGCATTTT.